This T cell receptor (beta chain) was recovered during a study of blood T cell repertoires in COVID-19. Overall study: Samples of COVID-19 (acute and convalescent) were obtained from the United States, Italy and Spain.

Original data processing: Quantification of nucleated cells was approximated via reference gene primer amplification. The method was immunoSEQ multiplex PCR; TCRdb's version includes in-frame clones alone and lacks a portion of them. V, J and clone size are taken as reported in that table, and D and trimming were inferred from the DNA itself. The table lists roughly 27,000 clones, around 90% of them singletons. Losses at the gene ends were 8 bases for V and 1 base for J; bases not matched to a gene: 11. The CDR3 totals 18 residues. Germline V gene lookup returns CDR1 ENHRY and CDR2 SYGVKD. The rearrangement uses TRBV10-3 and TRBJ2-1, with 13 nucleotides matching TRBD2. Input material: peripheral blood. The TCR sequence derives from a woman in her sixties with active COVID-19. Here the CDR3 DNA reads TGTGCCATCCACCCGGGACTAGCGGGAAAGGCGTCCTACAATGAGCAGTTCTTC. Protein: CAIHPGLAGKASYNEQFF.